Shown below are 26 T cell receptor beta chains from a single sample sequenced in a study of cytomegalovirus exposure and HLA in healthy donors. The PCR employed 60 Vbeta primers together with 13 Jbeta primers. The repertoire was sequenced with immunoSEQ multiplex PCR; TCRdb's copy has only in-frame clones and lacks some. The sample lists about 140,000 clones, around 75% occurring once. The sample was PBMCs. The receptors shown here come from a middle-aged man in good health and CMV-seronegative.

The CDR3 loop reads CAISSRGQDSGYTF. DNA of the CDR3: TGTGCCATCTCCTCCCGGGGACAGGATTCTGGCTACACCTTC. V gene TRBV11-1 combines with J gene TRBJ1-2; 8 bases fit TRBD1. The junction had 14 bases not matched to a gene; V was cut back by 10 bases and J by 7 bases. Germline values: CDR1 SGHAT, CDR2 FQDESV (reference sequence). The CDR3 loop spans 14 amino acids.

V and J are TRBV15 and TRBJ2-6, with no clear D. Trimming took off 0 bases at V and 0 bases at J, with 3 bases between the two ends. The CDR3 is 15 amino acids. The V gene's germline CDR1 is LNHNV and CDR2 YYDKDF (reference sequence). CDR3 sequence: CATSRDLSGANVLTF. For the CDR3, the DNA is TGTGCCACCAGCAGAGATCTCTCTGGGGCCAACGTCCTGACTTTC.

The chain recombines TRBV27 with TRBJ2-2, with 7 nucleotides matching TRBD2. There are 16 residues in the CDR3. The ends lost 2 bases at V and 4 bases at J; junction bases unmatched: 7. Germline-derived CDR1 and CDR2 are MNHEY and SMNVEV (reference sequence). As DNA, the CDR3 is TGTGCCAGCAGTTTAGTAGGCGGGGGTGGCACCGGGGAGCTGTTTTTT. This encodes CASSLVGGGGTGELFF.

This clone has only one observation. V is TRBV10-3 and J is TRBJ2-1, with D possibly being TRBD2 (6 bases). This CDR3 is built from 12 residues. The germline CDR1 and CDR2 sequences are ENHRY and SYGVKD. Between the trimmed V and J ends, which lost 11 bases and 5 bases, there was a span of 13 bases. The CDR3: CAAAGLHNEQFF. As DNA, the CDR3 is TGTGCCGCCGCGGGGCTTCACAATGAGCAGTTCTTC.

The chain employs TRBV5-1 and TRBJ2-2; D is perhaps TRBD2 (6 bases). CDR1 is SGHRS and CDR2 is YFSETQ in the germline V gene. The CDR3 loop spans 12 amino acids. Trimming pared 4 bases from V and 7 bases from J, leaving 8 bases between. In nucleotides, the CDR3 is TGCGCCAGCAGCCCGGAGGGCGGGGAGCTGTTTTTT. The encoded protein is CASSPEGGELFF.

This chain links TRBV19 with TRBJ2-7; 10 bases align to TRBD1. The CDR3 runs 14 residues. Germline-derived CDR1 and CDR2 are LNHDA and SQIVND (reference sequence). J gave up 5 bases and V 5 bases, and 6 bases lay outside the gene matches. Here the CDR3 DNA reads TGTGCCAGTAGTCCATGGGACAGGGGAAACGAGCAGTACTTC. It translates to CASSPWDRGNEQYF.

The chain links TRBV9 to TRBJ2-7; 7 bases align to TRBD2. The CDR3 is 16 residues long. V lost 0 bases, J lost 4 bases, and 10 bases stayed unmatched. Germline V gene data show CDR1 as SGDLS and CDR2 as YYNGEE. The CDR3 nucleotides read TGTGCCAGCAGCGTAGCTACTACATCTAGCGGATACGAGCAGTACTTC. Amino acid sequence: CASSVATTSSGYEQYF.

This sequence joins TRBV6-5 and TRBJ2-7, with TRBD2 matching over 9 bases. The CDR3 contains 16 residues. CDR1 and CDR2 from the germline V gene are MNHEY and SVGAGI. V shed 2 bases and J 2 bases; nucleotides not matched to a gene: 7. The CDR3 DNA reads TGTGCCAGCAGTTACGGGGGGCTAGCGGGGCCCTACGAGCAGTACTTC. Protein product: CASSYGGLAGPYEQYF.

A single count supports this clone. This chain joins TRBV7-2 and TRBJ2-1, with 7 nucleotides matching TRBD1. This CDR3 contains 15 residues. Germline CDR1 SGHTA, CDR2 FQGNSA. Unmatched junction bases numbered 9, after V lost 3 bases and J lost 7 bases. The CDR3 spells CASSFRTGLTNEQFF. In nucleotides, the CDR3 is TGTGCCAGCAGCTTCAGGACAGGTTTAACGAATGAGCAGTTCTTC.

This chain uses TRBV19 with TRBJ1-2; 7 nucleotides agree with TRBD1. Trimming took 8 bases from V and 5 from J; bases not matched to a gene: 5. Germline lookup yields CDR1 LNHDA and CDR2 SQIVND (reference sequence). CDR3 length: 12 amino acids. The CDR3 DNA is TGTGCCAGTGGGGCAGGGGGGTATGGCTACACCTTC. This encodes CASGAGGYGYTF.

V gene TRBV6-1 combines with J gene TRBJ2-7; 10 bases are a match to TRBD2. Trimming removed 8 bases from V and 4 bases from J; junction bases left unmatched: 11. In germline, CDR1 is MNHNS, CDR2 SASEGT. This CDR3 is 15 amino acids long. The CDR3 sequence: CASHRLAGAIYEQYF. In DNA, the CDR3 is TGTGCCAGCCATAGGCTAGCGGGGGCGATTTACGAGCAGTACTTC.

The CDR3 is CASSLGIAGSTDTQYF. The CDR3 region has the DNA TGCGCCAGCAGCTTGGGGATAGCGGGGAGCACAGATACGCAGTATTTT. V and J are TRBV5-1 and TRBJ2-3; TRBD2 agrees at 8 bases. J gave up 0 bases and V 0 bases, and 3 bases lay outside the gene matches. The germline gives CDR1 SGHRS, CDR2 YFSETQ. This CDR3 comprises 16 residues.

The V call is TRBV7-8, the J call TRBJ2-1, with D uncertain. V dropped 4 bases and J dropped 6 bases, with 7 bases sitting between them. Germline loops: CDR1 SGHVS, CDR2 FQNEAQ. The CDR3 totals 12 residues. CDR3 sequence reads: CASSSSGNEQFF. The CDR3 nucleotides read TGTGCCAGCAGCTCCTCAGGCAATGAGCAGTTCTTC.

This rearrangement joins TRBV6-5 to TRBJ2-1; 9 bases line up with TRBD2. The J segment lost 3 bases and the V segment lost 4 bases, leaving 7 bases of the junction unmatched. The germline CDR1 and CDR2 sequences are MNHEY and SVGAGI. The CDR3 totals 16 residues. The CDR3 loop reads CASSFLAGVLYNEQFF. The CDR3 bases are TGTGCCAGCAGTTTTTTAGCGGGGGTCCTCTACAATGAGCAGTTCTTC.

The rearrangement joins TRBV9 to TRBJ2-3, with 10 bases identical to TRBD2. Germline-derived CDR1 and CDR2 are SGDLS and YYNGEE. Trimming removed 1 base from V and 0 bases from J; junction bases left unmatched: 2. This CDR3 comprises 16 residues. The CDR3 DNA reads as TGTGCCAGCAGCGTACTAGCGGGGGCTAGCACAGATACGCAGTATTTT. Amino acid sequence: CASSVLAGASTDTQYF.

V and J are TRBV2 and TRBJ1-5, with 8 bases fitting TRBD1. With V trimmed by 5 bases and J by 3 bases, 0 bases remained unmatched. Germline assignment: CDR1 SNHLY and CDR2 FYNNEI. The CDR3 runs 13 residues. Written as DNA, the CDR3 is TGTGCCAGCAGTCAGGGGGCCAATCAGCCCCAGCATTTT. Amino acid sequence: CASSQGANQPQHF.

The chain is built from TRBV6-5 and TRBJ2-3, with TRBD2 as a possible D gene (6 bases). V dropped 0 bases and J dropped 8 bases, with 15 bases sitting between them. There are 15 residues in the CDR3. Germline V CDR1 and CDR2: MNHEY, SVGAGI. The CDR3 bases are TGTGCCAGCAGTTACTCCGGGGGAACTTTTGGTACGCAGTATTTT. It is translated as CASSYSGGTFGTQYF.

The gene calls are TRBV28 and TRBJ1-1; weak D call: TRBD1 (6 bases). V dropped 5 bases and J dropped 2 bases, with 15 bases sitting between them. The CDR3 extends over 15 amino acids. The germline CDR1 and CDR2 sequences are MDHEN and SYDVKM. The CDR3 sequence: CASSVTGLGNTEAFF. In DNA form, the CDR3 reads TGTGCCAGCAGTGTGACAGGTTTGGGAAACACTGAAGCTTTCTTT.

This clone occurred once. This rearrangement joins TRBV6-5 to TRBJ2-1; TRBD1 is a possible D gene (7 bases). V was pared by 6 bases and J by 2 bases, with 14 bases between. The CDR3 consists of 15 residues. Germline CDR1 is MNHEY and CDR2 is SVGAGI. The CDR3 nucleotides are TGTGCCAGCAGGCCGCGGGACAGAACCTACAATGAGCAGTTCTTC. Encoded protein: CASRPRDRTYNEQFF.

This sequence joins TRBV6-6 and TRBJ2-7; 7 bases map to TRBD2. Per the germline V gene, CDR1 is MNHNY and CDR2 is SVGAGI (reference sequence). The CDR3 runs 12 residues. V dropped 5 bases and J dropped 4; count of bases not matched to a gene: 2. CDR3 sequence: CASSPGGYEQYF. The CDR3 nucleotides are TGTGCCAGCAGTCCCGGGGGGTACGAGCAGTACTTC.

This chain links TRBV30 with TRBJ2-2, with 7 bases aligning to TRBD2. The CDR3 contains 18 residues. The V and J ends lost 2 bases and 0 bases, in that order; junction bases with no gene match: 12. The germline V gene encodes CDR1 GTSNPN and CDR2 SVGIG (reference sequence). The CDR3 DNA reads TGTGCCTGGAGTCCAGCGGGGTCGATCCCCGCGAACACCGGGGAGCTGTTTTTT. This codes for CAWSPAGSIPANTGELFF. Complete variable domain (other parts from reference TRBV30 and TRBJ2-2): SQTIHQWPATLVQPVGSPLSLECTVEGTSNPNLYWYRQAAGRGLQLLFYSVGIGQISSEVPQNLSASRPQDRQFILSSKKLLLSDSGFYLCAWSPAGSIPANTGELFFGEGSRLTVL.

V gene TRBV19 combines with J gene TRBJ1-5; tentatively, D is TRBD1 (5 bases). Germline CDR1 is LNHDA and CDR2 is SQIVND (reference sequence). The CDR3 runs 14 residues. The ends were cut back, 1 base at V and 6 bases at J, with 10 bases in the middle. The CDR3 DNA sequence: TGTGCCAGTAGTATAGCGGGGGGAAGTCAGCCCCAGCATTTT. This codes for CASSIAGGSQPQHF.

The chain uses TRBV4-2 and TRBJ2-7, with no clear D. V lost 1 base and J 6 bases, leaving 13 bases between the germline ends. The CDR3 is 14 residues long. The V gene's germline CDR1 is LGHNA and CDR2 YNFKEQ. The CDR3 coding sequence is TGTGCCAGCAGCCAAGCCGACTCATTCTTCGAGCAGTACTTC. Residues: CASSQADSFFEQYF.

This chain links TRBV5-1 with TRBJ2-5, with 8 positions matching TRBD1. CDR1 and CDR2 (germline): SGHRS, YFSETQ. V was clipped by 4 bases and J by 5 bases; unmatched bases: 10. The CDR3 has 15 residues. The CDR3 is CASSEYPGGRETQYF. The CDR3 region has the DNA TGCGCCAGCAGCGAATACCCAGGGGGCCGGGAGACCCAGTACTTC.

The rearrangement uses TRBV6-1 and TRBJ1-3; D not certain. CDR1 MNHNS and CDR2 SASEGT come from the germline V gene. This CDR3 is built from 16 residues. The V end lost 3 bases, the J end lost 1 base, and 13 bases lay between the germline ends. In DNA, the CDR3 is TGTGCCAGCAGTGACTTAGCGGGCCCATCTGGAAACACCATATATTTT. Amino acids: CASSDLAGPSGNTIYF.

This clone was observed a few times. The CDR3 bases are TGTGCCAGCGGGACAGGGACTGGAAACACCATATATTTT. Translated, it gives CASGTGTGNTIYF. The V and J genes are TRBV7-9 and TRBJ1-3, with 9 nucleotides matching TRBD1. Germline lookup yields CDR1 SEHNR and CDR2 FQNEAQ (reference sequence). The CDR3 totals 13 residues. The junction had 1 base not matched to a gene; V was cut back by 8 bases and J by 2 bases.